A single sample is the source of the 27 T cell receptor beta chains below, sequenced in a study of regulatory T cells in long-lasting Graves disease. The authors built TCR beta libraries using iRepertoire HTBI primers and Arm-PCR of CDR3 regions. Using its own MiXCR run on the multiplex PCR reads, TCRdb lists one record per CDR3 protein. The repertoire includes some 490,000 distinct CDR3 sequences, around 12% of them detected once, and approximately 9% sits in the top ten. This sample's time point: newly diagnosed GD, antithyroid drugs for less than 3 months. The TCR library was prepared using RNA isolated from PBMCs. The same data also contributed to another study, on T cells in Graves' hyperthyroidism and ophthalmopathy.

Sequencing was performed on peripheral blood mononuclear cells (PBMCs), taken at new diagnosis, from a patient treated with antithyroid drugs. Receptors were obtained from a woman aged 25 to 39 with Graves disease.

The sample holds many counts of this clonotype. V is TRBV19 and J is TRBJ2-3, with D unclear. The CDR3 runs to 14 residues. Germline CDR1 reads LNHDA; CDR2 reads SQIVND (reference sequence). The germline V and J ends were trimmed by 0 bases and 5 bases, with 9 bases remaining between them. CDR3 in amino acids: CASSIDHLEDTQYF. DNA for the CDR3: TGTGCCAGTAGTATAGATCATTTGGAAGATACGCAGTATTTT.

Ten or more counts support this clonotype. V usage is TRBV18 and J usage is TRBJ2-7; TRBD1 might be the D (5 bases). V dropped 6 bases and J dropped 0 bases, with 18 bases sitting between them. The CDR3 consists of 16 residues. Germline CDR1 reads KGHSH; CDR2 reads LQKENI. CDR3 sequence (DNA): TGTGCCAGCTCGGACCCTTGGCAGGGTCTCTCCTACGAGCAGTACTTC. It codes for CASSDPWQGLSYEQYF.

This clonotype showed up many times. The rearrangement joins TRBV18 to TRBJ2-5; 8 bases agree with TRBD2. This CDR3 comprises 13 residues. In germline, CDR1 is KGHSH, CDR2 LQKENI. J lost 1 base, V lost 5 bases, and 0 bases had no gene match. CDR3 nucleotides: TGTGCCAGCTCAGCGGGGGGCCAAGAGACCCAGTACTTC. Protein product: CASSAGGQETQYF.

The chain has TRBV3-1 and TRBJ2-7; the D is unclear. The CDR3 length is 15 residues. V was pared by 0 bases and J by 4 bases, with 13 bases between. Germline values: CDR1 LGHDT, CDR2 YNNKEL (reference sequence). The CDR3 loop reads CASSQEGVHRYEQYF. CDR3 DNA: TGTGCCAGCAGCCAAGAAGGTGTCCACCGGTACGAGCAGTACTTC.

This clonotype was counted ten times or more. The V and J genes are TRBV6-1 and TRBJ1-5; D gene uncertain. Germline-derived CDR1 and CDR2 are MNHNS and SASEGT. This CDR3 comprises 13 residues. V shed 1 base and J shed 12 bases, with 13 bases lying between them. The CDR3 nucleotides are TGTGCCAGCAGTGAAGGTGTACGACTACGCCAGCATTTT. Translation gives CASSEGVRLRQHF.

This clonotype showed up just a few times. This chain connects TRBV3-1 to TRBJ2-7; possibly TRBD1 or TRBD2 for D (5 bases each). V was shortened by 4 bases and J by 2 bases, with 18 bases between the two germline ends. The V gene's germline CDR1 is LGHDT and CDR2 YNNKEL (reference sequence). The CDR3 loop spans 16 amino acids. CDR3 amino acids: CASSRDPGPPTYEQYF. The CDR3, as DNA: TGTGCCAGCAGCCGAGACCCGGGACCTCCGACCTACGAGCAGTACTTC.

This clonotype was counted many times. The chain is built from TRBV30 and TRBJ1-4; 7 nucleotides align to TRBD1. CDR1 is GTSNPN, CDR2 SVGIG, per germline (reference sequence). CDR3 length: 14 residues. J gave up 7 bases and V 0 bases, and 5 bases lay outside the gene matches. The CDR3 region is CAWSVTGVIEKLFF. CDR3 coding DNA: TGTGCCTGGAGTGTAACAGGGGTGATTGAAAAACTGTTTTTT.

The chain has TRBV20-1 and TRBJ2-7, with D perhaps TRBD2 (5 bases). Germline values: CDR1 DFQATT, CDR2 SNEGSKA (reference sequence). This CDR3 has 15 amino acids. Trimming shortened V by 0 bases and J by 3 bases, and 15 bases separated the two germline ends. The CDR3 loop is CSARDATLVGYEQYF. DNA of the CDR3: TGCAGTGCTAGAGATGCAACACTAGTCGGCTACGAGCAGTACTTC.

Many counts were recorded for this clonotype. The chain recombines TRBV2 with TRBJ2-7; maybe TRBD1 (5 bases). Germline-derived CDR1 and CDR2 are SNHLY and FYNNEI. This CDR3 spans 14 amino acids. Trimming took off 4 bases at V and 2 bases at J, with 12 bases between the two ends. CDR3 in DNA: TGTGCCAGCAGTGGTCAGGGATTACCCTACGAGCAGTACTTC. Its translation: CASSGQGLPYEQYF. Combining the CDR3 with reference TRBV2 and TRBJ2-7 gives the whole variable domain EPEVTQTPSHQVTQMGQEVILRCVPISNHLYFYWYRQILGQKVEFLVSFYNNEISEKSEIFDDQFSVERPDGSNFTLKIRSTKLEDSAMYFCASSGQGLPYEQYFGPGTRLTVT.

The sample holds a few counts of this clonotype. The J gene is TRBJ2-1, the V gene TRBV3-1; no definite D call. Germline V gene data show CDR1 as LGHDT and CDR2 as YNNKEL (reference sequence). The CDR3 extends over 15 amino acids. V was shortened by 1 base and J by 0 bases, with 7 bases between the two germline ends. CDR3 sequence (DNA): TGTGCCAGCAGCCAAGGAGCGCTCTCCTACAATGAGCAGTTCTTC. Its protein is CASSQGALSYNEQFF.

This clonotype has just a few counts. The V and J genes are TRBV5-1 and TRBJ1-3; D may be TRBD1 (5 bases). V lost 0 bases to trimming and J lost 0 bases, with 7 bases between them. The CDR3 has 15 residues. Germline CDR1 reads SGHRS; CDR2 reads YFSETQ. CDR3 nucleotide sequence: TGCGCCAGCAGCTTGGGACAGCGCTCTGGAAACACCATATATTTT. It specifies CASSLGQRSGNTIYF.

This clonotype was seen more than once but under ten times. The rearrangement links TRBV12-3 or TRBV12-4 to TRBJ2-5; D assignment may be TRBD1 or TRBD2 (6 bases each). This CDR3 contains 17 residues. V was clipped by 5 bases and J by 4 bases, with 23 bases between them. The CDR3: CASSGGLTTGSGETQYF. Here the CDR3 DNA reads TGTGCCAGCAGTGGGGGGCTTACGACAGGATCTGGAGAGACCCAGTACTTC.

This clonotype was seen a handful of times. The V and J genes are TRBV7-2 and TRBJ2-3; 14 bases align to TRBD2. The germline V gene has CDR1 SGHTA and CDR2 FQGNSA. The CDR3 has 18 residues. The J segment lost 5 bases and the V segment lost 2 bases, leaving 9 bases of the junction unmatched. This CDR3 is CASSLRGTSGSLGDTQYF. DNA of the CDR3: TGTGCCAGCAGCTTAAGAGGGACTAGCGGGAGCCTAGGAGATACGCAGTATTTT. Using reference TRBV7-2 and TRBJ2-3 for the parts outside the CDR3, the full variable domain is GAGVSQSPSNKVTEKGKDVELRCDPISGHTALYWYRQSLGQGLEFLIYFQGNSAPDKSGLPSDRFSAERTGGSVSTLTIQRTQQEDSAVYLCASSLRGTSGSLGDTQYFGPGTRLTVL.

In nucleotides, the CDR3 is TGTGCCTGGAGTGTTTTGGGCAGGGGGCAGGGGAACACTGAAGCTTTCTTT. Translation: CAWSVLGRGQGNTEAFF. The rearrangement uses TRBV30 and TRBJ1-1; 8 bases line up with TRBD1. The CDR3 consists of 17 residues. V gave up 0 bases and J gave up 1 base; unmatched junction bases: 10. Per the germline V gene, CDR1 is GTSNPN and CDR2 is SVGIG (reference sequence).

This clonotype was counted many times. This rearrangement joins TRBV20-1 to TRBJ2-7; TRBD2 aligns across 10 bases. With V trimmed by 5 bases and J by 2 bases, 6 bases remained unmatched. Germline values: CDR1 DFQATT, CDR2 SNEGSKA (reference sequence). The CDR3 is made up of 14 amino acids. CDR3 sequence reads: CSAGGTSDPYEQYF. CDR3 DNA sequence: TGCAGTGCTGGGGGGACTAGCGACCCCTACGAGCAGTACTTC.

About this clonotype itself: Because the CDR3 is missing its conserved closing phenylalanine or tryptophan, this is likely a read error. The genes are TRBV5-1 and TRBJ2-3, with 12 bases matching TRBD2. The J segment lost 6 bases and the V segment lost 6 bases, leaving 5 bases of the junction unmatched. The germline V gene has CDR1 SGHRS and CDR2 YFSETQ. This CDR3 has 14 amino acids. The CDR3, as DNA: TGCGCCAGCATCGAGGGACTAGCGGGTGATACGCAGTATCTT. Protein product: CASIEGLAGDTQYL.

The chain links TRBV5-1 to TRBJ2-1, with a possible D match to TRBD2 (6 bases). The CDR3 consists of 13 residues. Trimming removed 3 bases at V and 6 bases at J, with 10 bases between. Germline loops: CDR1 SGHRS, CDR2 YFSETQ. CDR3 in amino acids: CASSWVGGNEQFF. In DNA form, the CDR3 reads TGCGCCAGCAGCTGGGTGGGGGGCAATGAGCAGTTCTTC.

This clonotype has ten or more counts. This chain connects TRBV20-1 to TRBJ2-3; 11 nucleotides align to TRBD2. Per germline, CDR1 DFQATT and CDR2 SNEGSKA (reference sequence). The J segment lost 4 bases and the V segment lost 6 bases, leaving 9 bases of the junction unmatched. The CDR3 totals 15 residues. As DNA, the CDR3 is TGCAGTGCAGTAACTAGCGGGAGAGGCTCAGATACGCAGTATTTT. Translated, it gives CSAVTSGRGSDTQYF.

This chain joins TRBV20-1 and TRBJ2-3, with TRBD2 as a possible D gene (5 bases). V dropped 6 bases and J dropped 0 bases, with 10 bases sitting between them. The germline CDR1 and CDR2 sequences are DFQATT and SNEGSKA (reference sequence). CDR3 length: 13 residues. The CDR3: CSAGRKSTDTQYF. The CDR3 region has the DNA TGCAGTGCAGGGAGAAAGAGCACAGATACGCAGTATTTT.

This clonotype was detected ten times or more. The genes are TRBV2 and TRBJ2-1; tentative D call: TRBD2 (6 bases). This CDR3 spans 14 amino acids. V was cut by 10 bases and J by 5 bases, with 18 bases left in between. Germline V CDR1 and CDR2: SNHLY, FYNNEI. This chain's CDR3 is CATLRDSPDNEQFF. CDR3 nucleotides: TGTGCCACTCTCCGGGACTCTCCAGACAATGAGCAGTTCTTC.

The chain uses TRBV28 and TRBJ1-5; D remains unclear. Trimming left V 5 bases short and J 5 bases short, with 4 bases between. The CDR3 sequence is 11 residues long. Per germline, CDR1 MDHEN and CDR2 SYDVKM. In DNA, the CDR3 is TGTGCCAGCAGTCGAGATCAGCCCCAGCATTTT. It specifies CASSRDQPQHF.

This clonotype came up many times. The chain links TRBV3-1 to TRBJ1-4; the D is unclear. CDR1 LGHDT and CDR2 YNNKEL come from the germline V gene (reference sequence). The CDR3 length is 12 residues. The ends were cut back, 8 bases at V and 5 bases at J, with 9 bases in the middle. CDR3 loop: CASLDLNEKLFF. CDR3 DNA sequence: TGTGCCAGCCTAGACTTAAATGAAAAACTGTTTTTT.

In its sample, this clonotype was seen a few times. The chain recombines TRBV19 with TRBJ2-3, with 9 bases identical to TRBD2. Germline-derived CDR1 and CDR2 are LNHDA and SQIVND (reference sequence). With V trimmed by 6 bases and J by 5 bases, 9 bases remained unmatched. The CDR3 loop spans 15 amino acids. CDR3 amino acids: CASRSFAGGQDTQYF. The DNA for the CDR3 is TGTGCCAGTAGAAGTTTTGCGGGAGGGCAAGATACGCAGTATTTT.

The chain is built from TRBV20-1 and TRBJ2-2; no firm D call. Trimming shortened V by 6 bases and J by 1 base, and 6 bases separated the two germline ends. Germline V gene data show CDR1 as DFQATT and CDR2 as SNEGSKA (reference sequence). The CDR3 is 12 residues long. The CDR3 DNA reads TGCAGTGCCGGCTTGAACACCGGGGAGCTGTTTTTT. It encodes CSAGLNTGELFF.

The J gene is TRBJ2-1, the V gene TRBV19, with 8 bases aligning to TRBD2. V shed 5 bases, J shed 4 bases, and the junction held 10 bases outside the gene matches. CDR1 and CDR2 from the germline V gene are LNHDA and SQIVND (reference sequence). This CDR3 spans 16 amino acids. This chain's CDR3 is CASSPRTSRTYNEQFF. The CDR3, as DNA: TGTGCCAGTAGTCCCCGGACTAGCAGAACGTACAATGAGCAGTTCTTC.

This clonotype appeared many times. V gene TRBV5-1 combines with J gene TRBJ2-7, with 9 bases that match TRBD2. The trim removed 4 bases at V and 2 bases at J, leaving 7 bases unmatched. The V gene's germline CDR1 is SGHRS and CDR2 YFSETQ. CDR3 length: 15 residues. CDR3 sequence (DNA): TGCGCCAGCAGCCCCCTAGCGGGGTCCACCTACGAGCAGTACTTC. As protein: CASSPLAGSTYEQYF.

In this sample, this clonotype turned up many times. This chain joins TRBV6-5 and TRBJ1-5; no firm D call. The ends were cut back, 1 base at V and 4 bases at J, with 8 bases in the middle. Germline CDR1 reads MNHEY; CDR2 reads SVGAGI. The CDR3 contains 14 residues. Here the CDR3 reads CASSYYEGNQPQHF. The CDR3 DNA is TGTGCCAGCAGTTACTACGAAGGGAATCAGCCCCAGCATTTT.